This is a list of T cell receptor beta chains from one sample in a study of blood T cell repertoires in COVID-19. The assay was immunoSEQ multiplex PCR, and TCRdb's table has in-frame clones only and misses some. The sample yields approximately 260,000 clones, just under 90% seen once. Specimen: peripheral blood. All receptors derive from a middle-aged woman with acute or convalescent COVID-19. Both conserved end residues are part of each CDR3. A D gene is named only where the DNA matches it firmly. Rows may omit the clone size; those that give it use once, few, many or a size class.

J,V,D,size,DNA,CDR3
TRBJ1-2,TRBV7-9,TRBD1,NA,TGTGCCAGCAGCCGGGGACAGGGGGCGAAGGGCTACACCTTC,CASSRGQGAKGYTF
TRBJ1-5,TRBV27,NA,NA,TGTGCCAGCAGTTTATCGAGAGGGAGCGAGAAGCCCCAGCATTTT,CASSLSRGSEKPQHF
TRBJ2-3,TRBV7-9,NA,few,TGTGCCAGCAGCCGGGACAAAGCAATGAATACGCAGTATTTT,CASSRDKAMNTQYF
TRBJ2-2,TRBV9,TRBD2,NA,TGTGCCAGCAGCGTCGACCTAGTGGGACTAGGAACCGGGGAGCTGTTTTTT,CASSVDLVGLGTGELFF
TRBJ1-4,TRBV4-2,NA,NA,TGTGCCAGCAGCCAAGTAGGACAGAGTAATGAAAAACTGTTTTTT,CASSQVGQSNEKLFF
TRBJ1-2,TRBV25-1,NA,NA,TGTGCCAGCAGTGGTACGATTGGTAGGGGCCCAGGCTATGGCTACACCTTC,CASSGTIGRGPGYGYTF
TRBJ1-2,TRBV23-1,NA,NA,TGCGCCAGCAGTCAATGGACAGTTAACTATGGCTACACCTTC,CASSQWTVNYGYTF
TRBJ1-4,TRBV5-1,NA,NA,TGCGCCAGCAGCTTGGGGGTCAGGGGTAATGAAAAACTGTTTTTT,CASSLGVRGNEKLFF
TRBJ1-2,TRBV5-1,TRBD1,NA,TGCGCCAGCAGCCTGGGGACAGCTAACTATGGCTACACCTTC,CASSLGTANYGYTF
TRBJ2-5,TRBV5-1,TRBD1,NA,TGCGCCAGCAGAGGGGGGACAGGTCAAGAGACCCAGTACTTC,CASRGGTGQETQYF
TRBJ1-5,TRBV12-5,NA,NA,TGTGCTAGTGGTTTGGTGGGGCCTAATCAGCCCCAGCATTTT,CASGLVGPNQPQHF
TRBJ2-3,TRBV23-1,TRBD1,NA,TGCGCCAGCAGTCAATCGACAGGGGCGGAAGGAACAGATACGCAGTATTTT,CASSQSTGAEGTDTQYF
TRBJ2-5,TRBV20-1,TRBD2,NA,TGCAGTGCTAGTACTAGCGGGGGGGCTGTAGAGACCCAGTACTTC,CSASTSGGAVETQYF
TRBJ2-5,TRBV7-6,NA,NA,TGTGCCAGCAGCTCTGACCTTTCGGGGACCCAGTACTTC,CASSSDLSGTQYF
TRBJ2-5,TRBV7-2,TRBD2,NA,TGTGCCAGCAGCTGGAGGGCTAGCGGCGAGACCCAGTACTTC,CASSWRASGETQYF
TRBJ1-2,TRBV10-3,TRBD1,NA,TGTGCCATCAGTGAGCGGGGACAGATTTTTGGCTACACCTTC,CAISERGQIFGYTF
TRBJ1-1,TRBV2,NA,NA,TGTGCCAGCACCTTAGGCAGGGCGGCTGAAGCTTTCTTT,CASTLGRAAEAFF
TRBJ1-1,TRBV3-1/TRBV3-2,NA,few,TGTGCCAGCATGCCACGAAACCGACAAGACACTGAAGCTTTCTTT,CASMPRNRQDTEAFF
TRBJ1-1,TRBV2,NA,NA,TGTGCCAGTTCAGAAATCAGGAACACTGAAGCTTTCTTT,CASSEIRNTEAFF
TRBJ1-1,TRBV2,NA,NA,TGTGCCAGCAGAGCCGGAGATTTACTCGCTTTCTTT,CASRAGDLLAFF
TRBJ2-5,TRBV7-8,TRBD1,NA,TGTGCCAGCAGCTCTTACTTGGGACAGGGTAGTACCCAGCACCAAGAGACCCAGTACTTC,CASSSYLGQGSTQHQETQYF
TRBJ1-5,TRBV24-1,NA,NA,TGTGCCACCAGTGATCCCTCAGGGTCGGGCCAGCCCCAGCATTTT,CATSDPSGSGQPQHF
TRBJ1-1,TRBV10-3,NA,NA,TGTGCCATCAGTGACGGTTACACTGAAGCTTTCTTT,CAISDGYTEAFF
TRBJ2-1,TRBV11-2,NA,NA,TGTGCCAGCAGACCCCCGGAGGTCACGCTCTCCTACAATGAGCAGTTCTTC,CASRPPEVTLSYNEQFF
TRBJ2-3,TRBV5-1,TRBD1,NA,TGCGCCAGCAGGCGCGGACAGGGAGAGGCAGATACGCAGTATTTT,CASRRGQGEADTQYF
TRBJ2-2,TRBV5-1,TRBD1,NA,TGCGCCAGCAGCTCGGGGACAGGGAGGAACACCGGGGAGCTGTTTTTT,CASSSGTGRNTGELFF
TRBJ1-2,TRBV13,NA,NA,TGTGCCAGCAGCAAAGGACAGTCCCTTAACTATGGCTACACCTTC,CASSKGQSLNYGYTF